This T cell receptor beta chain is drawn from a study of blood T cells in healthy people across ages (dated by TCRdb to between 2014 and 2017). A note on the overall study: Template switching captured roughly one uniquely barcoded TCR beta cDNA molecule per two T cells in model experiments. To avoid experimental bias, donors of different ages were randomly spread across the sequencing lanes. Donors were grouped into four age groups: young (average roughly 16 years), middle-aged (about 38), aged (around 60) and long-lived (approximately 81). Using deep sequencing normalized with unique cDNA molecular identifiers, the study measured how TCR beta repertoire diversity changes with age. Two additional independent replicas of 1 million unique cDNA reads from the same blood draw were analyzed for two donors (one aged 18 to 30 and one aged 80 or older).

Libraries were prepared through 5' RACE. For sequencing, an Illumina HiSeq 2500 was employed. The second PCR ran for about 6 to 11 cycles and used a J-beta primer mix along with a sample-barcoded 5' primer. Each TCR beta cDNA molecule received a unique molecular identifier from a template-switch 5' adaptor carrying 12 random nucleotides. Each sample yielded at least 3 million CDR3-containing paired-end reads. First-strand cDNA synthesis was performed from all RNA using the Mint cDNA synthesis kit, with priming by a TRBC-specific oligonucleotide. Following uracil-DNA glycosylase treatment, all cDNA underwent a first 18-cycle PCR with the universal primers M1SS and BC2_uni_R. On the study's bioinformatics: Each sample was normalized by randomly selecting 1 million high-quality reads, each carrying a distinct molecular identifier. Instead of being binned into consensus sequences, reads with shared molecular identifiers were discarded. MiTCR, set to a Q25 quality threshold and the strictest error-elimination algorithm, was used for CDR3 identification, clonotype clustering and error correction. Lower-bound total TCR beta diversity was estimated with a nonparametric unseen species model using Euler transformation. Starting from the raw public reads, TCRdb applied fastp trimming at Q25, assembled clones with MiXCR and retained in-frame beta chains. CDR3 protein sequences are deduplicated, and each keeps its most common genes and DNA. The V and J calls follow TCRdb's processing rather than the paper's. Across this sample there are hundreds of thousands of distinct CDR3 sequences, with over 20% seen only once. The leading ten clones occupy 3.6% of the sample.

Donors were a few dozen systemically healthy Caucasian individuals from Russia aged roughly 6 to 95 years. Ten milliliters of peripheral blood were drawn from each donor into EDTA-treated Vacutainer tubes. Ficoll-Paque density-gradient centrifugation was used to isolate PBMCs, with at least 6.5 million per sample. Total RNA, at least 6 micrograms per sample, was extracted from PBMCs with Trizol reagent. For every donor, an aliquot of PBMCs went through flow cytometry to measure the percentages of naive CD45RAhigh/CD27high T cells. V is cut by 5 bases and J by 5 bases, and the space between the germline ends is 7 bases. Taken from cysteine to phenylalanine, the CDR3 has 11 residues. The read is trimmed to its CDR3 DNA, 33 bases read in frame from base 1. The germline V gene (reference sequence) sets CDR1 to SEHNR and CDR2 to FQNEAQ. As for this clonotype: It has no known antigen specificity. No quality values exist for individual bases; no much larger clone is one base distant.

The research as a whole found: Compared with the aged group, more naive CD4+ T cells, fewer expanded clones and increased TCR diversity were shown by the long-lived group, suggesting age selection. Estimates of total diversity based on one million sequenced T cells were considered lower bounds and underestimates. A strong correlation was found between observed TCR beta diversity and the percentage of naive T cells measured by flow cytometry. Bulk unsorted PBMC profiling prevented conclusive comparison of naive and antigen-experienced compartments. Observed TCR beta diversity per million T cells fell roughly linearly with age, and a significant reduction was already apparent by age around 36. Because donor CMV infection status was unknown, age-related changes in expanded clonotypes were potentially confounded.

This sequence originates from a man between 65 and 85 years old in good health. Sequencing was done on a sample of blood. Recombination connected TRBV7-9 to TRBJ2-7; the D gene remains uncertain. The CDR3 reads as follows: CASSPIHEQYF. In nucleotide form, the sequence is TGTGCCAGCAGCCCAATTCACGAGCAGTACTTC.